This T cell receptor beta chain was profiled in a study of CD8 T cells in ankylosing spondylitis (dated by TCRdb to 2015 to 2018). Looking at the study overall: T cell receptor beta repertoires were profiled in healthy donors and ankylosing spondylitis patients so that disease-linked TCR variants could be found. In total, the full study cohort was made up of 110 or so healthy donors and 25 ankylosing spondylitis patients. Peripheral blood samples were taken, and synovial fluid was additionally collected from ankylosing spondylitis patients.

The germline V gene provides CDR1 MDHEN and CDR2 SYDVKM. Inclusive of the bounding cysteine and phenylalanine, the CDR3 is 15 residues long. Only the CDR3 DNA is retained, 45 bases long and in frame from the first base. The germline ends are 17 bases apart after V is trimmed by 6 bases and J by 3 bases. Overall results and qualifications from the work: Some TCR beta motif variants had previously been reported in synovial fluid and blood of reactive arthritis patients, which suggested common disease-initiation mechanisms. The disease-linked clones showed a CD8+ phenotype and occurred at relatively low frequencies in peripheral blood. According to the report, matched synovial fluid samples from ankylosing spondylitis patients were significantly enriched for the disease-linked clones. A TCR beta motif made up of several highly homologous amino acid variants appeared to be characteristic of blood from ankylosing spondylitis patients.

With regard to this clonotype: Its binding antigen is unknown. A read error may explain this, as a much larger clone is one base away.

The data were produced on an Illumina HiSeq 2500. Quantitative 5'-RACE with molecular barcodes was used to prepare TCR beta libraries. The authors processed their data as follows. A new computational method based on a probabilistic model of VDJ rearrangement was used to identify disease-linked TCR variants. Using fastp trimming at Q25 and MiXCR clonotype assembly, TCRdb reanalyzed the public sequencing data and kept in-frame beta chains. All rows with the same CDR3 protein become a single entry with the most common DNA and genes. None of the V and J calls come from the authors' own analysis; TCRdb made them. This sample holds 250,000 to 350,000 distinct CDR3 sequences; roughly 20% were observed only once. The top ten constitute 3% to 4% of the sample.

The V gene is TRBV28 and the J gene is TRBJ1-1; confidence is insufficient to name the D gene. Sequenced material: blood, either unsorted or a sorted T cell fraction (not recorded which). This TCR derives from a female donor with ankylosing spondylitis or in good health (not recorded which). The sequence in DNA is TGTGCCAGCAGAGCAATCTCAGGTTATCACACTGAAGCTTTCTTT. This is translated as CASRAISGYHTEAFF.